Below are 22 T cell receptor beta chains sequenced from a single sample in a study of CD8+CD57+ T cells in acquired aplastic anemia. Selection for sequencing was limited to patients who had shown CD8+CD57+ cell expansion by flow cytometry. Genomic DNA constituted the template upon which TCR beta VDJ and CDR3 profiling was performed. TCRdb reprocessed the reads via MiXCR and lists one record per CDR3 protein. The sample carries hundreds of thousands of distinct CDR3 sequences, around half recorded once. The sample was sorted CD4+, CD8+, or CD8+CD57+ T cells (not recorded which) from PBMCs. The receptors originated from a human donor with aplastic anemia.

The chain couples TRBV7-9 to TRBJ2-5; 8 bases fit TRBD2. V was pared by 5 bases and J by 4 bases, with 9 bases of the junction left unmatched. The CDR3 sequence is 15 residues long. Germline assignment: CDR1 SEHNR and CDR2 FQNEAQ (reference sequence). Here the CDR3 reads CASSPSRSGGETQYF. CDR3 DNA sequence: TGTGCCAGCAGCCCTAGTAGGAGCGGGGGAGAGACCCAGTACTTC. Full variable domain (remainder filled in from reference TRBV7-9 and TRBJ2-5): DTGVSQNPRHKITKRGQNVTFRCDPISEHNRLYWYRQTLGQGPEFLTYFQNEAQLEKSRLLSDRFSAERPKGSFSTLEIQRTEQGDSAMYLCASSPSRSGGETQYFGPGTRLLVL.

This clonotype was seen a few times. Since a much larger clone is just one base distant, this may be a read error. Given the absence of the conserved phenylalanine or tryptophan at the CDR3 end, a read error is likely. The chain couples TRBV7-9 to TRBJ1-1; D gene uncertain. Between the trimmed V and J ends, which lost 3 bases and 1 base, there was a span of 12 bases. This CDR3 has 15 amino acids. Germline CDR1 SEHNR, CDR2 FQNEAQ (reference sequence). The CDR3 region has the DNA TGTGCCAGCAGCTTTGGTCCGAGAAAGAACACTGAAGCTTTCGTT. It translates to CASSFGPRKNTEAFV.

This clonotype has a handful of counts. The chain has TRBV24-1 and TRBJ2-3; 12 positions agree with TRBD2. V lost 7 bases, J lost 4 bases, and 2 bases stayed unmatched. CDR1 is KGHDR and CDR2 is SFDVKD in the germline V gene. The CDR3 sequence is 14 residues long. The CDR3 region has the DNA TGTGCCACCAGGACTAGCGGGAGTTCAGATACGCAGTATTTT. Amino acids: CATRTSGSSDTQYF.

As concerns this clonotype: This may be a read error, as it is one base from a much larger clone. The conserved closing phenylalanine or tryptophan is absent in this CDR3, likely reflecting a read error. V is TRBV7-9 and J is TRBJ2-1; 7 nucleotides agree with TRBD2. Germline lookup yields CDR1 SEHNR and CDR2 FQNEAQ (reference sequence). Germline trimming cut 1 base from V and 6 bases from J; bases unmatched to any gene: 3. CDR3 length equals 14 residues. CDR3 amino acids: CASSLVLAANEQFL. As DNA, the CDR3 is TGTGCCAGCAGCTTAGTCCTAGCGGCCAATGAGCAGTTCCTC.

About this clonotype: An end of the junction does not agree with germline; a read error may underlie this. The chain links TRBV19 to TRBJ1-1; no clear D. The CDR3 is 14 amino acids. Germline V lookup: CDR1 LNHDA, CDR2 SQIVND (reference sequence). CDR3 nucleotides: TGTGCCAGTAGTCCAGCTATTGTCAGAACTGGAGCTTTCTTT. Protein sequence: CASSPAIVRTGAFF. Full variable domain (rest looked up from reference TRBV19 and TRBJ1-1): DGGITQSPKYLFRKEGQNVTLSCEQNLNHDAMYWYRQDPGQGLRLIYYSQIVNDFQKGDIAEGYSVSREKKESFPLTVTSAQKNPTAFYLCASSPAIVRTGAFFGQGTRLTVV.

The chain has TRBV7-9 and TRBJ2-1; the D gene is possibly TRBD2 (5 bases). V was trimmed by 7 bases and J by 9 bases, leaving 25 bases between them. CDR1 SEHNR and CDR2 FQNEAQ come from the germline V gene (reference sequence). The CDR3 totals 16 residues. Here the CDR3 reads CASTVWTLSRGGEQFF. CDR3 DNA sequence: TGTGCCAGCACCGTCTGGACCTTATCTAGAGGAGGTGAGCAGTTCTTC.

This clonotype was seen repeatedly, ten times or more. The chain employs TRBV11-2 and TRBJ2-2, with TRBD1 matching 9 bases. The germline gives CDR1 SGHAT, CDR2 FQNNGV. The CDR3 contains 15 residues. J lost 8 bases, V lost 4 bases, and 8 bases had no gene match. In nucleotides, the CDR3 is TGTGCCAGCAGCTCCGTACAGGGGGCCAATGGGGAGCTGTTTTTT. Residues: CASSSVQGANGELFF.

This clonotype was found many times. V and J are TRBV7-9 and TRBJ1-4; 7 bases agree with TRBD1. The CDR3 spans 13 residues. Germline trimming cut 11 bases from V and 5 bases from J; bases unmatched to any gene: 8. Germline V lookup: CDR1 SEHNR, CDR2 FQNEAQ (reference sequence). CDR3 loop: CAAVGTANEKLFF. The CDR3 DNA is TGTGCCGCCGTGGGGACAGCCAATGAAAAACTGTTTTTT.

The rearrangement uses TRBV11-2 and TRBJ2-7; 10 positions agree with TRBD1. Per germline, CDR1 SGHAT and CDR2 FQNNGV. CDR3 length: 15 residues. The V gene end was trimmed by 5 bases and the J gene end by 5 bases; junction bases not matched to a gene: 9. As DNA, the CDR3 is TGTGCCAGCAGCCCTGGGCGGGGACAGGGGAACGAGCAGTACGTC. This codes for CASSPGRGQGNEQYV.

The rearrangement joins TRBV6-5 to TRBJ2-3; 7 bases align to TRBD1. The length of the CDR3 is 14 residues. Trimming at V came to 6 bases and at J to 1 base, leaving 4 bases not matched to a gene. From germline, CDR1 is MNHEY and CDR2 SVGAGI. CDR3 DNA sequence: TGTGCCAGCAGAACTGGACAGGGCACAGATACGCAGTATTTT. Protein: CASRTGQGTDTQYF.

The CDR3 region has the DNA TGCAGCGTTGAAAGGGCAGGGATAAGAAACTATGGCTACACCTTC. Protein sequence: CSVERAGIRNYGYTF. V is TRBV29-1 and J is TRBJ1-2, with a tentative D call TRBD1 (5 bases). Trimming shortened V by 2 bases and J by 2 bases, and 15 bases separated the two germline ends. The CDR3 spans 15 residues. Germline CDR1 SQVTM, CDR2 ANQGSEA.

This chain uses TRBV6-5 with TRBJ2-7; 8 bases are a match to TRBD2. CDR1 MNHEY and CDR2 SVGAGI come from the germline V gene. With 8 bases clipped from V and 2 bases from J, the junction kept 11 bases outside the gene matches. CDR3 length: 15 residues. Here the CDR3 reads CASRSGGGGAYEQYF. CDR3 DNA: TGTGCCAGCCGGTCGGGGGGGGGGGGTGCCTACGAGCAGTACTTC.

CDR3 in amino acids: CSARDPSTSGGPQETQYF. CDR3 coding DNA: TGCAGTGCTAGAGACCCCTCGACTAGCGGGGGACCGCAGGAGACCCAGTACTTC. The genes are TRBV20-1 and TRBJ2-5; TRBD2 agrees at 12 bases. Germline-derived CDR1 and CDR2 are DFQATT and SNEGSKA (reference sequence). The CDR3 sequence is 18 residues long. The ends lost 0 bases at V and 5 bases at J; junction bases unmatched: 13.

This clonotype has only one observation. This sequence joins TRBV10-3 and TRBJ1-6, with TRBD1 as a possible D gene (5 bases). Germline CDR1 ENHRY, CDR2 SYGVKD. V was cut by 5 bases and J by 10 bases, with 18 bases left in between. The CDR3 consists of 15 residues. CDR3 protein: CAISYGKGLNSPLHF. The DNA for the CDR3 is TGTGCCATCAGTTACGGTAAGGGGCTCAACTCACCCCTCCACTTT.

There are many counts of this clonotype. The rearrangement uses TRBV19 and TRBJ2-7; no firm D call. The CDR3 sequence is 14 residues long. CDR1 LNHDA and CDR2 SQIVND come from the germline V gene (reference sequence). V lost 0 bases, J lost 5 bases, and 11 bases lay in between. This chain's CDR3 is CASSIEWSIDEQYF. The CDR3 DNA follows: TGTGCCAGTAGTATAGAGTGGTCAATCGACGAGCAGTACTTC.

This clonotype was observed at least ten times. V gene TRBV7-9 combines with J gene TRBJ1-6; the match to TRBD1 covers 10 bases. V lost 6 bases, J lost 0 bases, and 8 bases stayed unmatched. Germline lookup yields CDR1 SEHNR and CDR2 FQNEAQ (reference sequence). This CDR3 is built from 18 residues. In DNA form, the CDR3 reads TGTGCCAGCAGTCGACAGGGGGCAACTCTCTCCTATAATTCACCCCTCCACTTT. Its translation: CASSRQGATLSYNSPLHF.

In this sample, this clonotype turned up many times. The junction shows a germline mismatch at one end, possibly a read error. This chain links TRBV7-7 with TRBJ2-5; 8 bases line up with TRBD1. The CDR3 is made up of 15 amino acids. Germline assignment: CDR1 SSHAT and CDR2 FNYEAQ (reference sequence). CDR3 bases: TGTGCTAGCAGCCCGACAGGGGATATACAAGAGACCCAGTACTTC. It specifies CASSPTGDIQETQYF.

V usage is TRBV2 and J usage is TRBJ2-7; unclear D gene. The CDR3 covers 11 residues. V gave up 7 bases and J gave up 3 bases, with 7 bases separating them. Germline assignment: CDR1 SNHLY and CDR2 FYNNEI. CDR3 region: CASKPNYEQYF. The CDR3 DNA reads TGTGCCAGCAAACCTAACTACGAGCAGTACTTC.

About this clonotype itself: A much larger clone sits a single nucleotide away, making a read error possible. V usage is TRBV7-9 and J usage is TRBJ1-3; tentative D call: TRBD1 (6 bases). The germline V gene encodes CDR1 SEHNR and CDR2 FQNEAQ (reference sequence). CDR3 size: 15 residues. CDR3: CASLKPGGAGNAIYF. The CDR3 DNA is TGTGCCAGCCTTAAACCGGGGGGGGCTGGAAACGCCATATATTTT.

Only one count was recorded for this clonotype. The chain uses TRBV7-6 and TRBJ1-2; 7 bases match TRBD1. CDR3 size: 15 residues. The V gene's germline CDR1 is SGHVS and CDR2 FNYEAQ. The V gene end was trimmed by 5 bases and the J gene end by 4 bases; junction bases not matched to a gene: 10. In DNA form, the CDR3 reads TGTGCCAGCAGCCGATACCAGGGGGGGGTCTATGGCTACACCTTC. Translating gives CASSRYQGGVYGYTF.

The J gene is TRBJ2-7, the V gene TRBV25-1; 7 bases fit TRBD1. The CDR3 loop spans 13 amino acids. The junction had 6 bases not matched to a gene; V was cut back by 5 bases and J by 5 bases. Germline V gives CDR1 MGHDK, CDR2 SYGVNS. CDR3 coding DNA: TGTGCCAGCAGTCGTACCAGGGGGAACGAGCAGTACTTC. It translates to CASSRTRGNEQYF.

V is TRBV15 and J is TRBJ2-5, with TRBD2 identical over 8 bases. The CDR3 consists of 14 residues. CDR1 is LNHNV and CDR2 is YYDKDF in the germline V gene (reference sequence). V lost 5 bases and J lost 4; bases outside the gene matches: 6. CDR3 DNA: TGTGCCACCAGCTCCGGGGGGGCATCAGAGACCCAGTACTTC. Its translation: CATSSGGASETQYF.